This entry features one T cell receptor (beta chain) sequence. Its antigen is not known. A multiplex PCR was run with 60 Vbeta primers and 13 Jbeta primers. Generated by immunoSEQ multiplex PCR, the TCRdb table keeps only in-frame clones and is missing some. Reported are 75,000 to 100,000 clones; the ten largest clones contain roughly 1.5%. The data originate from a study of cytomegalovirus exposure and HLA in healthy donors. Study at large: About 179 million T cells yielded 117 million unique TCR beta sequences in earlier analysis. Broader study findings: TCR beta V segments were, for the most part, productive about 87% or about 30% of the time in an earlier analysis.

V was clipped by 4 bases and J by 10 bases; unmatched bases: 9. Germline-derived CDR1 and CDR2 are SQVTM and ANQGSEA. This CDR3 has 13 residues. The origin of this receptor is a woman aged 60-70 years in good health and CMV-seronegative. The specimen was PBMCs. This sequence joins TRBV29-1 and TRBJ2-1; 8 bases fit TRBD2. CDR3 sequence (DNA): TGCAGCGTTGGCCAGCGGGAGCGCCGCGAGCAGTTCTTC. It specifies CSVGQRERREQFF.